These 18 T cell receptor beta chains were sequenced from one sample in a study of OX40 agonist ivuxolimab in advanced cancers. Measured with immunoSEQ multiplex PCR; TCRdb has only the in-frame clones, and not every one. The sample contains just over 90,000 clones, approximately 94% of which appear only once. The sequencing here drew on CD4+ or CD8+ T cells sorted from blood, taken in a trial of the OX40 agonist ivuxolimab. These receptors were collected from an adult with an advanced solid tumor such as melanoma, head and neck, liver or kidney cancer.

The CDR3 DNA reads TGTGCCAGCAGCTTATATCCCGGGCGCCCCTACGAGCAGTACTTC. Translated, it gives CASSLYPGRPYEQYF. The V and J genes are TRBV11-2 and TRBJ2-7; D unclear. V was cut by 2 bases and J by 2 bases, with 13 bases left in between. This CDR3 comprises 15 residues. In germline, CDR1 is SGHAT, CDR2 FQNNGV.

The chain carries TRBV28 and TRBJ1-1; D is perhaps TRBD1 (6 bases). The ends were cut back, 3 bases at V and 0 bases at J, with 14 bases in the middle. The germline V gene has CDR1 MDHEN and CDR2 SYDVKM. The CDR3 runs 16 residues. Written as DNA, the CDR3 is TGTGCCAGCAGTTTCCCGGGACACTCCATGAACACTGAAGCTTTCTTT. It translates to CASSFPGHSMNTEAFF. Full variable domain (missing parts from reference TRBV28 and TRBJ1-1): DVKVTQSSRYLVKRTGEKVFLECVQDMDHENMFWYRQDPGLGLRLIYFSYDVKMKEKGDIPEGYSVSREKKERFSLILESASTNQTSMYLCASSFPGHSMNTEAFFGQGTRLTVV.

The chain has TRBV9 and TRBJ1-2; D ambiguous. V lost 0 bases and J lost 5, with 11 bases in between. Germline V CDR1 and CDR2: SGDLS, YYNGEE. The CDR3 is 14 amino acids. DNA of the CDR3: TGTGCCAGCAGCGTAGAGGAGCAACTATATGGCTACACCTTC. This translates into CASSVEEQLYGYTF.

The rearrangement links TRBV6-5 to TRBJ2-1, with D possibly matching TRBD1 (8 bases). Trimming left V 5 bases short and J 9 bases short, with 17 bases between. This CDR3 contains 14 residues. Per germline, CDR1 MNHEY and CDR2 SVGAGI. The CDR3 DNA sequence: TGTGCCAGCAGTCAGGGGGCGGGAGTGATTGAGCAGTTCTTC. This codes for CASSQGAGVIEQFF.

The V and J genes are TRBV5-6 and TRBJ1-5, with a weak D call TRBD1 (5 bases). Trimming took off 4 bases at V and 4 bases at J, with 21 bases between the two ends. The CDR3 contains 17 residues. CDR1 is SGHDT and CDR2 is YYEEEE in the germline V gene. In DNA, the CDR3 is TGTGCCAGCAGCGTAAATGGGGCCGCCCGACTGAATCAGCCCCAGCATTTT. Translated: CASSVNGAARLNQPQHF.

This clone was recorded a few times. The CDR3 DNA sequence: TGTGCCAGCAGGACAGGGAGGGTAGCTTTCTTT. It is translated as CASRTGRVAFF. This chain links TRBV28 with TRBJ1-1; TRBD1 matches 7 bases. Germline-derived CDR1 and CDR2 are MDHEN and SYDVKM. The length of the CDR3 is 11 residues. With V trimmed by 6 bases and J by 10 bases, 5 bases remained unmatched.

This sequence joins TRBV4-3 and TRBJ2-3, with D tentatively TRBD1 (6 bases). The CDR3 is made up of 14 amino acids. The germline gives CDR1 LGHNA, CDR2 YSLEER. The ends were cut back, 1 base at V and 3 bases at J, with 8 bases in the middle. Here the CDR3 DNA reads TGCGCCAGCAGCCAAGCAGGGGAAACAGATACGCAGTATTTT. As protein: CASSQAGETDTQYF.

The chain has TRBV2 and TRBJ2-3; D may correspond to TRBD1 or TRBD2 (5 bases each). CDR3 length: 12 amino acids. Between the trimmed V and J ends, which lost 6 bases and 2 bases, there was a span of 6 bases. Germline CDR1 and CDR2: SNHLY and FYNNEI. CDR3 in amino acids: CASRGVTDTQYF. The CDR3 DNA reads as TGTGCCAGCAGGGGGGTCACAGATACGCAGTATTTT.

This chain joins TRBV7-2 and TRBJ2-1, with 7 bases matching TRBD1. Germline loops: CDR1 SGHTA, CDR2 FQGNSA. This CDR3 comprises 14 residues. V dropped 6 bases and J dropped 7; count of bases not matched to a gene: 9. The CDR3 spells CASRIRDRLNEQFF. The CDR3 nucleotides read TGTGCCAGCAGAATCCGGGACAGATTAAATGAGCAGTTCTTC.

The chain links TRBV19 to TRBJ1-1, with a possible D match to TRBD1 (5 bases). Germline-derived CDR1 and CDR2 are LNHDA and SQIVND (reference sequence). The CDR3 runs 16 residues. Trimming took 2 bases from V and 1 from J, leaving 14 bases between them. The CDR3 nucleotides are TGTGCCAGTAGTATAAATGTCGGGACGGAGAACACTGAAGCTTTCTTT. This codes for CASSINVGTENTEAFF. The whole variable domain, filled in from reference TRBV19 and TRBJ1-1, reads DGGITQSPKYLFRKEGQNVTLSCEQNLNHDAMYWYRQDPGQGLRLIYYSQIVNDFQKGDIAEGYSVSREKKESFPLTVTSAQKNPTAFYLCASSINVGTENTEAFFGQGTRLTVV.

This clone was seen once. The J gene is TRBJ2-5, the V gene TRBV25-1, with D uncertain. Per germline, CDR1 MGHDK and CDR2 SYGVNS. This CDR3 is 12 amino acids long. With 1 base removed from V and 3 bases from J, the gap between germline ends came to 3 bases. Here the CDR3 DNA reads TGTGCCAGCAGTGAATGGGAAGAGACCCAGTACTTC. Translated: CASSEWEETQYF.

CDR3 DNA: TGTGCCAGCAGTTTAGGGACAGATAATTCACCCCTCCACTTT. This codes for CASSLGTDNSPLHF. V gene TRBV27 combines with J gene TRBJ1-6; 7 nucleotides agree with TRBD1. CDR1 MNHEY and CDR2 SMNVEV come from the germline V gene (reference sequence). The CDR3 sequence is 14 residues long. Unmatched junction bases numbered 0, after V lost 2 bases and J lost 5 bases.

This chain connects TRBV6-1 to TRBJ1-3; D is possibly TRBD1 (6 bases). Trimming removed 2 bases at V and 0 bases at J, with 8 bases between. Germline V gives CDR1 MNHNS, CDR2 SASEGT. This CDR3 contains 15 residues. The CDR3 spells CASSEWTDSGNTIYF. DNA for the CDR3: TGTGCCAGCAGTGAATGGACAGACTCTGGAAACACCATATATTTT.

This clone was seen a single time. CDR3 amino acids: CASSFSGYNEQFF. DNA of the CDR3: TGTGCCAGCAGTTTTTCAGGGTATAATGAGCAGTTCTTC. The chain carries TRBV27 and TRBJ2-1; TRBD1 might be the D (5 bases). Per the germline V gene, CDR1 is MNHEY and CDR2 is SMNVEV (reference sequence). Trimming shortened V by 3 bases and J by 7 bases, and 10 bases separated the two germline ends. The CDR3 has 13 residues.

The chain employs TRBV6-5 and TRBJ1-2, with TRBD1 matching 9 bases. Trimming took 2 bases from V and 8 from J; bases not matched to a gene: 6. Germline-derived CDR1 and CDR2 are MNHEY and SVGAGI. The length of the CDR3 is 14 residues. As DNA, the CDR3 is TGTGCCAGCAGTTACCCGGGACAGGGTTACGGCTACACCTTC. Its translation: CASSYPGQGYGYTF.

The chain combines TRBV19 with TRBJ1-5, with D hard to call. Per the germline V gene, CDR1 is LNHDA and CDR2 is SQIVND (reference sequence). The CDR3 sequence is 15 residues long. Deletions cut 1 base from V and 3 bases from J, with 10 bases between. The CDR3 sequence is CASSIVAENNQPQHF. Written as DNA, the CDR3 is TGTGCCAGTAGTATAGTTGCGGAAAACAATCAGCCCCAGCATTTT.

The chain carries TRBV27 and TRBJ2-7; 7 bases are shared with TRBD1. The CDR3 consists of 13 residues. Germline V gene data show CDR1 as MNHEY and CDR2 as SMNVEV (reference sequence). Trimming removed 5 bases from V and 1 base from J; junction bases left unmatched: 2. This CDR3 is CASSGQDSYEQYF. DNA for the CDR3: TGTGCCAGCAGTGGACAGGATTCCTACGAGCAGTACTTC.

J is TRBJ2-3 and V is TRBV20-1, with a tentative D call TRBD2 (5 bases). Germline V gene data show CDR1 as DFQATT and CDR2 as SNEGSKA (reference sequence). The CDR3 is made up of 11 amino acids. Deletions cut 4 bases from V and 5 bases from J, with 7 bases between. The CDR3 spells CSATREDTQYF. In DNA form, the CDR3 reads TGCAGTGCTACGAGGGAAGATACGCAGTATTTT.